The 12 T cell receptor beta chains reported below all come from one sample, sequenced in a study of graft-versus-host responses after intestinal transplantation. Measured with immunoSEQ multiplex PCR; TCRdb has only the in-frame clones, and not every one. The sample comprises 77,000 or so clones, about 94% of which are singletons, and around 0.57% rests with the top ten. No antigen is known for these receptors. Sequenced material: unstimulated CD8+ T cells sorted from spleen or lymph node cells, taken before intestinal transplant. The receptors stem from a human donor who received an intestinal transplant.

V is TRBV28 and J is TRBJ2-7; D not resolved. CDR1 MDHEN and CDR2 SYDVKM come from the germline V gene. The germline V and J ends were trimmed by 3 bases and 3 bases, with 24 bases remaining between them. CDR3 size: 18 residues. As DNA, the CDR3 is TGTGCCAGCAGTTTCGGTACCGGCAATTCGGTGGGATACTACGAGCAGTACTTC. It is translated as CASSFGTGNSVGYYEQYF.

The CDR3 DNA sequence: TGTGCCAGCAGTTTTGAGGAGGAGGTGTGGAATGAGCAGTTCTTC. Translated: CASSFEEEVWNEQFF. The chain joins TRBV28 to TRBJ2-1; D is possibly TRBD2 (5 bases). This CDR3 spans 15 amino acids. Germline V gene data show CDR1 as MDHEN and CDR2 as SYDVKM. V lost 3 bases and J 7 bases, leaving 16 bases between the germline ends.

V gene TRBV29-1 combines with J gene TRBJ2-7, with a weak D call TRBD2 (5 bases). V lost 6 bases and J 0 bases, leaving 18 bases between the germline ends. Looked up from germline, CDR1 is SQVTM and CDR2 is ANQGSEA. This CDR3 is built from 15 residues. DNA of the CDR3: TGCAGCGTCCTAGGACTGACAACGAGCTCCTACGAGCAGTACTTC. It is translated as CSVLGLTTSSYEQYF.

This chain connects TRBV5-4 to TRBJ2-7, with 10 bases lining up with TRBD1. Germline loops: CDR1 SGHNT, CDR2 YYREEE (reference sequence). The CDR3 is 16 amino acids. V was pared by 0 bases and J by 3 bases, with 6 bases of the junction left unmatched. This CDR3 is CASSLAGTGDVYEQYF. As DNA, the CDR3 is TGTGCCAGCAGCTTGGCCGGGACAGGGGACGTCTACGAGCAGTACTTC.

The gene calls are TRBV5-6 and TRBJ2-1, with TRBD2 matching over 13 bases. The CDR3 loop spans 16 amino acids. Germline loops: CDR1 SGHDT, CDR2 YYEEEE. V lost 0 bases and J lost 7; bases outside the gene matches: 4. The CDR3 region is CASSLGLAGGGNEQFF. CDR3 DNA: TGTGCCAGCAGCTTGGGACTAGCGGGAGGTGGAAATGAGCAGTTCTTC.

V usage is TRBV7-4 and J usage is TRBJ1-1; no clear D. Germline V gene lookup returns CDR1 SGHVT and CDR2 SQSDAQ. This CDR3 region has 12 residues. Trimming shortened V by 6 bases and J by 3 bases, and 8 bases separated the two germline ends. The CDR3, as DNA: TGTGCCAGCAGACGACGTTACACTGAAGCTTTCTTT. This translates into CASRRRYTEAFF.

V and J are TRBV5-1 and TRBJ2-1; D is unresolved. This CDR3 region has 14 residues. Germline CDR1 is SGHRS and CDR2 is YFSETQ. Deletions cut 0 bases from V and 2 bases from J, with 6 bases between. The CDR3 spells CASSLEGPYNEQFF. The CDR3 nucleotides are TGCGCCAGCAGCTTGGAAGGGCCCTACAATGAGCAGTTCTTC.

The CDR3 region has the DNA TGTGCCAGTAGTAGCGAGCGGGTTAGCACAGATACGCAGTATTTT. Amino acid sequence: CASSSERVSTDTQYF. J is TRBJ2-3 and V is TRBV19, with D possibly TRBD2 on 6 matching bases. This CDR3 has 15 amino acids. Germline V gene lookup returns CDR1 LNHDA and CDR2 SQIVND (reference sequence). V was pared by 4 bases and J by 0 bases, with 11 bases between.

CDR3 in amino acids: CASSLREMNTEAFF. The CDR3 DNA reads TGCGCCAGCAGCTTGAGGGAAATGAACACTGAAGCTTTCTTT. The chain recombines TRBV5-1 with TRBJ1-1; no firm D call. CDR1 and CDR2 (germline): SGHRS, YFSETQ. CDR3 length equals 14 residues. V was cut by 1 base and J by 0 bases, with 7 bases left in between.

V is TRBV2 and J is TRBJ2-5, with TRBD1 as a possible D gene (5 bases). With 6 bases removed from V and 1 base from J, the gap between germline ends came to 15 bases. The CDR3 runs to 15 residues. The germline V gene has CDR1 SNHLY and CDR2 FYNNEI. DNA of the CDR3: TGTGCCAGCAGCGACCAGGGATTGGGCCAAGAGACCCAGTACTTC. It encodes CASSDQGLGQETQYF. The variable domain in full, completed from reference TRBV2 and TRBJ2-5, reads EPEVTQTPSHQVTQMGQEVILRCVPISNHLYFYWYRQILGQKVEFLVSFYNNEISEKSEIFDDQFSVERPDGSNFTLKIRSTKLEDSAMYFCASSDQGLGQETQYFGPGTRLLVL.

The chain joins TRBV19 to TRBJ2-5; D gene unclear. V was clipped by 4 bases and J by 3 bases, with 9 bases between them. This CDR3 is 13 amino acids long. Germline loops: CDR1 LNHDA, CDR2 SQIVND (reference sequence). CDR3 loop: CASSTDLEETQYF. The CDR3 DNA sequence: TGTGCCAGTAGTACCGACCTAGAAGAGACCCAGTACTTC.

This clone appeared a single time. The V gene is TRBV14, the J gene TRBJ1-2; D is unclear. The CDR3 totals 15 residues. The ends were cut back, 1 base at V and 6 bases at J, with 15 bases in the middle. Germline lookup yields CDR1 SGHDN and CDR2 FVKESK. The CDR3 region has the DNA TGTGCCAGCAGCCAAGGGTCAGCTTGGGCGAATGGCTACACCTTC. It is translated as CASSQGSAWANGYTF.